A selection of T cell receptor beta chains follows, all from one sample in a study of identical twins. From the 5' RACE reads, TCRdb called clonotypes with MiXCR, one entry per CDR3 protein. The sample includes 250,000 to 300,000 distinct CDR3 sequences, 7.5% to 9.5% seen only once; the top ten take roughly 6.4%. These data are also associated with another study on yellow fever vaccine responses in identical twins.

The sequencing sample was made of CD8+ T cells sorted from blood. These receptors were collected from a woman aged 18-29 years in good health. Each CDR3 is given with its conserved first and last residue. The D gene is left open where the match is weak. Some rows mark clone size as missing; the rest say once, few, many or name a class of expanded clone.

D gene,clone size,V gene,J gene,CDR3 DNA,CDR3 protein
TRBD1,many,TRBV27,TRBJ2-1,TGTGCCAGCAGGCTGGGGTCAGGGGGCGAAATTTACAATGAGCAGTTCTTC,CASRLGSGGEIYNEQFF
TRBD1,many,TRBV29-1,TRBJ2-1,TGCAGCGTCTATGGCCGGGACAGGGGGCCGTTATCCTACAATGAGCAGTTCTTC,CSVYGRDRGPLSYNEQFF
-,-,TRBV5-1,TRBJ2-3,TGCGCCAGCAGCCCGGGGGGCTTCGTGGGACACTACACAGATACGCAGTATTTT,CASSPGGFVGHYTDTQYF
TRBD1,many,TRBV29-1,TRBJ1-4,TGCAGCGTGTACCGGGACAGGGGTGAAAAACTGTTTTTT,CSVYRDRGEKLFF
-,few,TRBV20-1,TRBJ2-3,TGCAGTGCTAGAAAGGGACTGAGCACAGATACGCAGTATTTT,CSARKGLSTDTQYF
TRBD2,many,TRBV5-1,TRBJ2-7,TGCGCCAGCAGCTTGGGACTAGCGGGAGGGCCCTCCTACGAGCAGTACTTC,CASSLGLAGGPSYEQYF
-,few,TRBV9,TRBJ2-7,TGTGCCAGCAGCCCTGAACATGGCTCCTACGAGCAGTACTTC,CASSPEHGSYEQYF
-,once,TRBV30,TRBJ2-7,TGTGCCTGGAGTGTATCGGGGGCTGGGGAGCAGTACTTC,CAWSVSGAGEQYF
TRBD2,few,TRBV7-9,TRBJ2-3,TGTGCCAGCAGCTTAGCCAATAGCGGGAGGGCCGGTACGCAGTATTTT,CASSLANSGRAGTQYF
TRBD2,few,TRBV20-1,TRBJ2-2,TGCAGTGCTATTGGGGAAAGCGGGACGAACACCGGGGAGCTGTTTTTT,CSAIGESGTNTGELFF
TRBD1,-,TRBV27,TRBJ1-2,TGTGCCAGCAGTGCCGCCCGGGACAGGGCTCGCGGCTACACCTTC,CASSAARDRARGYTF
-,many,TRBV11-2,TRBJ2-3,TGTGCCAGCTTTAGTCCACACTCCACCCCGGGAAATACGCAGTATTTT,CASFSPHSTPGNTQYF
TRBD1,many,TRBV29-1,TRBJ2-7,TGCAGCGCCGGACAGGGGCCCTCCTACGAGCAGTACTTC,CSAGQGPSYEQYF
TRBD2,-,TRBV30,TRBJ2-1,TGTGCCTACTCTCCAGCGGGAGGCGAGCGGGCTGAGCAGTTCTTC,CAYSPAGGERAEQFF